These T cell receptor beta chains were read from a single sample in a study of blood T cell repertoires in COVID-19. Produced via immunoSEQ multiplex PCR; TCRdb's table is partial and in-frame only. Among over 120,000 clones, roughly 79% were seen once, and the ten largest hold around 2.9%. Sequenced: PBMCs or T cells enriched from blood (not recorded which). The receptors were sampled from a woman aged 45-60 years who had recovered from COVID-19. Both conserved end residues are part of each CDR3. Size tells how often a clone was seen (once, few, many) or the class of an expanded clone, and some rows leave it out.

CDR3aa: CASSTTSGGPDTQYF
v_gene: TRBV5-5
abundance: -
j_gene: TRBJ2-3

CDR3aa: CATPRETSAYNEQFF
v_gene: TRBV27
abundance: -
j_gene: TRBJ2-1

CDR3aa: CASSLLAGGPIDTQYF
v_gene: TRBV7-3
abundance: -
j_gene: TRBJ2-3

CDR3aa: CASRMGDRDITEAFF
v_gene: TRBV5-1
abundance: -
j_gene: TRBJ1-1

CDR3aa: CATWTGGNEQFF
v_gene: TRBV24-1
abundance: once
j_gene: TRBJ2-1

CDR3aa: CASASGHPEVF
v_gene: TRBV2
abundance: -
j_gene: TRBJ2-1

CDR3aa: CASSLVGLAGRSNTGELFF
v_gene: TRBV11-2
abundance: -
j_gene: TRBJ2-2

CDR3aa: CASSSTPGGNQPQHF
v_gene: TRBV7-3
abundance: -
j_gene: TRBJ1-5

CDR3aa: CASSLEGNRGPKAFF
v_gene: TRBV7-2
abundance: -
j_gene: TRBJ1-1

CDR3aa: CSARSRKGYTF
v_gene: TRBV29-1
abundance: -
j_gene: TRBJ1-2

CDR3aa: CASSFTGLSGYTF
v_gene: TRBV27
abundance: -
j_gene: TRBJ1-2

CDR3aa: CASSLPTGELFF
v_gene: TRBV10-1
abundance: few
j_gene: TRBJ2-2

CDR3aa: CASSFAGGPDTQYF
v_gene: TRBV7-3
abundance: -
j_gene: TRBJ2-3

CDR3aa: CAISWGQGATYEQYF
v_gene: TRBV10-3
abundance: -
j_gene: TRBJ2-7

CDR3aa: CSSGGTTGELFF
v_gene: TRBV29-1
abundance: -
j_gene: TRBJ2-2

CDR3aa: CASTPASGTAGELFF
v_gene: TRBV28
abundance: -
j_gene: TRBJ2-2

CDR3aa: CASSSHYEQYF
v_gene: TRBV5-1
abundance: few
j_gene: TRBJ2-7

CDR3aa: CASSPDRGGHRYTF
v_gene: TRBV18
abundance: once
j_gene: TRBJ1-2

CDR3aa: CASSFGGTNEQFF
v_gene: TRBV12-3/TRBV12-4
abundance: -
j_gene: TRBJ2-1

CDR3aa: CASSASIERGDTYEQYF
v_gene: TRBV7-2
abundance: -
j_gene: TRBJ2-7

CDR3aa: CASSLARQGTILGGVETQYF
v_gene: TRBV7-8
abundance: -
j_gene: TRBJ2-5